This T cell receptor beta chain was observed in a study of early T cells in non-severe SARS-CoV-2 infection. Findings of the study overall: VDJdb-based matching was biased toward anti-spike CD8 responses and missed private and CD4 specificities.

This clonotype was seen more than once but under ten times. Its matching antigen is unknown. Trimming stripped 3 bases from V and 4 bases from J, with 6 bases between. Germline-derived CDR1 and CDR2 are SQVTM and ANQGSEA. There are 11 residues in the CDR3. Each single cDNA molecule received a unique molecular identifier. TCRdb independently ran MiXCR on the 5' RACE reads; one entry per CDR3 protein. This sample carries about 61,000 distinct CDR3 sequences, about 12% of them seen once, and the ten largest clones take roughly 1.1%. The TCR was taken from an adult who was a healthcare worker with PCR-confirmed SARS-CoV-2 infection or an uninfected control (not recorded which). The donor label of this sample is uncertain. The sample in question was whole blood, obtained at baseline. This chain joins TRBV29-1 and TRBJ1-1; a possible D gene is TRBD1 (6 bases). CDR3 protein: CSVDRGTEAFF. In nucleotides, the CDR3 is TGCAGCGTTGACAGGGGCACTGAAGCTTTCTTT.